These 18 T cell receptor beta chains originate from one sample sequenced in a study of intratumoral heterogeneity in liver cancer. The method was immunoSEQ multiplex PCR; TCRdb's version includes in-frame clones alone and lacks a portion of them. The table includes about 20,000 clones, approximately 70% detected once. The sequences come from tumor-adjacent normal tissue, collected before any cancer treatment. These receptors all stem from an older woman with hepatocellular carcinoma.

The CDR3 loop reads CASSVGGVKETQYF. The CDR3 coding sequence is TGTGCCAGCAGCGTAGGAGGGGTAAAAGAGACCCAGTACTTC. The chain has TRBV9 and TRBJ2-5; the D call may be TRBD1 or TRBD2 (5 bases each). Trimming took off 0 bases at V and 3 bases at J, with 9 bases between the two ends. CDR1 is SGDLS and CDR2 is YYNGEE in the germline V gene. This CDR3 comprises 14 residues.

A few counts support this clone. The chain carries TRBV4-1 and TRBJ2-2; no clear D gene. Trimming shortened V by 0 bases and J by 6 bases, and 5 bases separated the two germline ends. CDR1 and CDR2 from the germline V gene are MGHRA and YSYEKL. CDR3 length: 13 residues. CDR3 DNA: TGCGCCAGCAGCCAAGACAGGTCCGGGGAGCTGTTTTTT. This translates into CASSQDRSGELFF.

The chain recombines TRBV19 with TRBJ2-7; TRBD1 aligns across 8 bases. V dropped 6 bases and J dropped 7; count of bases not matched to a gene: 8. CDR1 LNHDA and CDR2 SQIVND come from the germline V gene (reference sequence). This CDR3 spans 13 amino acids. For the CDR3, the DNA is TGTGCCAGTAGCCCGGCAGGGGGCAGGGAGCAGTACTTC. Translating it yields CASSPAGGREQYF.

This chain uses TRBV6-5 with TRBJ2-7; 8 nucleotides align to TRBD1. The junction had 7 bases not matched to a gene; V was cut back by 5 bases and J by 1 base. The length of the CDR3 is 15 residues. CDR1 and CDR2 (germline): MNHEY, SVGAGI. The CDR3 sequence is CASSPQGAGSYEQYF. In nucleotides, the CDR3 is TGTGCCAGCAGTCCTCAGGGGGCCGGGTCCTACGAGCAGTACTTC.

Points on this clone: Other DNA sequences of this sample code for an identical CDR3. The chain couples TRBV27 to TRBJ1-1, with 8 nucleotides matching TRBD1. The V and J ends lost 6 bases and 4 bases, in that order; junction bases with no gene match: 7. The CDR3 runs to 14 residues. Germline values: CDR1 MNHEY, CDR2 SMNVEV (reference sequence). The CDR3 spells CASSPQGVGTEAFF. In nucleotides, the CDR3 is TGTGCCAGCAGCCCACAGGGGGTGGGCACTGAAGCTTTCTTT.

The chain combines TRBV5-8 with TRBJ2-5, with a possible D match to TRBD2 (5 bases). V shed 4 bases and J shed 4 bases, with 14 bases lying between them. CDR1 SGHTS and CDR2 YDEGEE come from the germline V gene. The CDR3 consists of 14 residues. The CDR3 loop is CASSLLGVRETQYF. The CDR3 region has the DNA TGTGCCAGCAGCCTTCTCGGGGTGAGAGAGACCCAGTACTTC.

The J gene is TRBJ1-6, the V gene TRBV10-2; 9 bases agree with TRBD1. The CDR3 is made up of 15 amino acids. The V gene's germline CDR1 is WSHSY and CDR2 SAAADI. Trimming cost V 5 bases and J 9 bases; bases outside gene matches: 8. Written as DNA, the CDR3 is TGCGCCAGCAGTAATTCGGGACAGGGTATTTCACCCCTCCACTTT. Translated: CASSNSGQGISPLHF.

This chain joins TRBV27 and TRBJ1-6; 9 positions agree with TRBD1. Trimming at V came to 4 bases and at J to 8 bases, leaving 3 bases not matched to a gene. Germline-derived CDR1 and CDR2 are MNHEY and SMNVEV (reference sequence). The CDR3 has 14 residues. This CDR3 is CASSSGQGYSPLHF. The CDR3 nucleotides are TGTGCCAGCAGTTCGGGACAGGGTTATTCACCCCTCCACTTT.

This chain links TRBV24-1 with TRBJ1-2; D ambiguous. V dropped 3 bases and J dropped 4 bases, with 8 bases sitting between them. CDR3 length equals 13 residues. From germline, CDR1 is KGHDR and CDR2 SFDVKD. The CDR3 DNA reads as TGTGCCACCAGTGATGGTCGGCCCTATGGCTACACCTTC. Translated: CATSDGRPYGYTF.

The chain is built from TRBV28 and TRBJ1-1; D is perhaps TRBD1 (6 bases). The CDR3 runs to 13 residues. Trimming shortened V by 3 bases and J by 1 base, and 6 bases separated the two germline ends. Germline V gives CDR1 MDHEN, CDR2 SYDVKM. CDR3: CASSFRGNTEAFF. The CDR3 bases are TGTGCCAGCAGTTTCAGGGGGAACACTGAAGCTTTCTTT.

The chain combines TRBV19 with TRBJ2-1; the match to TRBD2 covers 8 bases. This CDR3 is built from 19 residues. The junction had 13 bases not matched to a gene; V was cut back by 3 bases and J by 0 bases. The germline gives CDR1 LNHDA, CDR2 SQIVND (reference sequence). This CDR3 is CASSIGTRSLSSSYNEQFF. The CDR3 DNA reads as TGTGCCAGTAGTATCGGGACTAGATCCTTATCAAGCTCCTACAATGAGCAGTTCTTC.

The chain uses TRBV7-9 and TRBJ2-5; maybe TRBD1 (5 bases). This CDR3 spans 13 amino acids. CDR1 SEHNR and CDR2 FQNEAQ come from the germline V gene (reference sequence). V was clipped by 6 bases and J by 7 bases, with 15 bases between them. This CDR3 is CASSPQGVGTQYF. The CDR3 nucleotides read TGTGCCAGCAGTCCTCAGGGCGTCGGGACCCAGTACTTC.

This chain links TRBV12-3 or TRBV12-4 with TRBJ1-5; D remains ambiguous. CDR3 length equals 13 residues. Trimming stripped 2 bases from V and 6 bases from J, with 8 bases between. CDR3 region: CASSLWGGQPQHF. CDR3 coding DNA: TGTGCCAGCAGTTTATGGGGTGGTCAGCCCCAGCATTTT.

V is TRBV12-3 or TRBV12-4 and J is TRBJ1-4, with D unresolved. This CDR3 is built from 11 residues. The V end lost 3 bases, the J end lost 8 bases, and 4 bases lay between the germline ends. The CDR3 DNA reads as TGTGCCAGCAGTTTTGGCGAAAAACTGTTTTTT. Translated: CASSFGEKLFF.

This clone was seen a few times. The CDR3 DNA follows: TGTGCCAGCAGCCCAAACAGGGGGCTGTTATATGGAAACACCATATATTTT. It translates to CASSPNRGLLYGNTIYF. The chain joins TRBV7-9 to TRBJ1-3, with 9 bases that match TRBD1. CDR3 length equals 17 residues. The V gene's germline CDR1 is SEHNR and CDR2 FQNEAQ (reference sequence). Trimming removed 5 bases from V and 3 bases from J; junction bases left unmatched: 11.

This clone was detected a few times. The chain couples TRBV27 to TRBJ2-3; D gene ambiguous. The CDR3 spans 15 residues. Germline loops: CDR1 MNHEY, CDR2 SMNVEV (reference sequence). V was clipped by 3 bases and J by 0 bases, with 10 bases between them. The CDR3 region is CASSFAWASTDTQYF. The CDR3 DNA follows: TGTGCCAGCAGTTTCGCGTGGGCAAGCACAGATACGCAGTATTTT.

The rearrangement links TRBV20-1 to TRBJ1-2; tentative D call: TRBD1 (5 bases). Trimming pared 3 bases from V and 6 bases from J, leaving 20 bases between. This CDR3 has 15 amino acids. CDR1 and CDR2 (germline): DFQATT, SNEGSKA (reference sequence). The chain's CDR3 is CSASLGPGGMDGYTF. The CDR3 nucleotides are TGCAGTGCTAGTTTGGGCCCGGGGGGGATGGATGGCTACACCTTC.

This clone occurred a few times. The V gene is TRBV5-6, the J gene TRBJ2-7, with D perhaps matching TRBD2 (5 bases). The CDR3 sequence is 15 residues long. Germline CDR1 is SGHDT and CDR2 is YYEEEE. The germline V and J ends were trimmed by 0 bases and 0 bases, with 10 bases remaining between them. The CDR3 DNA follows: TGTGCCAGCAGCTTGGCGGGGTTTGGCTCCTACGAGCAGTACTTC. The encoded protein is CASSLAGFGSYEQYF.